The 22 T cell receptor beta chains given below trace back to one sample, sequenced in a study of blood T cells in healthy people across ages. A sample-barcoded 5' primer and a J-beta primer mix were used in a second PCR of roughly 6 to 11 cycles. Via MiXCR, TCRdb re-called the 5' RACE reads, giving one row per CDR3 protein. The sample lists 450,000 to 700,000 distinct CDR3 sequences, about 25% occurring once. Sequences were obtained from blood. Receptor source: a woman in her 70s in good health.

The chain recombines TRBV6-2 or TRBV6-3 with TRBJ2-3, with D possibly being TRBD2 (5 bases). This CDR3 comprises 15 residues. Germline V gene lookup returns CDR1 MNHEY and CDR2 SVGEGT. V lost 6 bases and J 6 bases, leaving 19 bases between the germline ends. The DNA of the CDR3 is TGTGCCAGCAGGCCCCCGGGTCAAAGGAGGGATACGCAGTATTTT. Translating gives CASRPPGQRRDTQYF.

The table lists this clonotype with a count of one. The chain is built from TRBV7-9 and TRBJ2-3; 7 nucleotides agree with TRBD1. V lost 5 bases, J lost 8 bases, and 13 bases stayed unmatched. This CDR3 has 15 amino acids. The germline V gene encodes CDR1 SEHNR and CDR2 FQNEAQ (reference sequence). The CDR3 DNA follows: TGTGCCAGCAGCCCGAGAGGGGGCCGTAGTGGTACGCAGTATTTT. This encodes CASSPRGGRSGTQYF.

This clonotype was recorded at least ten times. The chain links TRBV18 to TRBJ2-5, with 7 bases aligning to TRBD1. In germline, CDR1 is KGHSH, CDR2 LQKENI. CDR3 length equals 16 residues. V shed 0 bases and J 4 bases; nucleotides not matched to a gene: 8. The CDR3 loop reads CASSPPKTGQGETQYF. For the CDR3, the DNA is TGTGCCAGCTCACCACCCAAGACAGGGCAGGGAGAGACCCAGTACTTC.

The V and J genes are TRBV5-1 and TRBJ1-6; tentative D call: TRBD1 (6 bases). The CDR3 spans 14 residues. In germline, CDR1 is SGHRS, CDR2 YFSETQ. V lost 3 bases and J lost 8, with 12 bases in between. The CDR3 is CASSSGQTDSPLHF. As DNA, the CDR3 is TGCGCCAGCAGCTCAGGACAGACGGATTCACCCCTCCACTTT. The entire variable domain, with the rest obtained from reference TRBV5-1 and TRBJ1-6, is as follows: KAGVTQTPRYLIKTRGQQVTLSCSPISGHRSVSWYQQTPGQGLQFLFEYFSETQRNKGNFPGRFSGRQFSNSRSEMNVSTLELGDSALYLCASSSGQTDSPLHFGNGTRLTVT.

The sample holds many counts of this clonotype. The gene calls are TRBV5-1 and TRBJ2-5; possible D gene TRBD1, 6 bases. Germline V lookup: CDR1 SGHRS, CDR2 YFSETQ. The length of the CDR3 is 14 residues. The V and J ends lost 1 base and 1 base respectively, with 8 bases between them. The CDR3 is CASSLSQGQETQYF. The CDR3 DNA reads as TGCGCCAGCAGCTTGTCACAGGGCCAAGAGACCCAGTACTTC.

The chain uses TRBV20-1 and TRBJ2-1, with 7 nucleotides matching TRBD2. Looked up from germline, CDR1 is DFQATT and CDR2 is SNEGSKA (reference sequence). The V gene end was trimmed by 0 bases and the J gene end by 5 bases; junction bases not matched to a gene: 7. The CDR3 extends over 15 amino acids. This CDR3 is CSARDKASGNNEQFF. CDR3 bases: TGCAGTGCTAGAGATAAGGCTAGCGGAAACAATGAGCAGTTCTTC.

The chain carries TRBV20-1 and TRBJ1-4; possible D gene TRBD1, 5 bases. The CDR3 runs to 12 residues. Looked up from germline, CDR1 is DFQATT and CDR2 is SNEGSKA (reference sequence). V dropped 6 bases and J dropped 8 bases, with 13 bases sitting between them. CDR3 residues: CSARDPLEKLFF. CDR3 DNA sequence: TGCAGTGCCAGGGACCCTCTCGAAAAACTGTTTTTT.

V usage is TRBV5-1 and J usage is TRBJ1-1; TRBD1 might be the D (5 bases). Per germline, CDR1 SGHRS and CDR2 YFSETQ. Between the trimmed V and J ends, which lost 4 bases and 5 bases, there was a span of 15 bases. The CDR3 runs 14 residues. In DNA form, the CDR3 reads TGCGCCAGCAGCCTCGGGACGTCGGCTACTGAAGCTTTCTTT. Encoded protein: CASSLGTSATEAFF.

This clonotype showed up just a few times. The rearrangement joins TRBV27 to TRBJ1-1, with TRBD1 identical over 9 bases. CDR3 length: 20 amino acids. The trim removed 3 bases at V and 4 bases at J, leaving 21 bases unmatched. The germline CDR1 and CDR2 sequences are MNHEY and SMNVEV (reference sequence). CDR3 residues: CASSFLQPGQGQIYSTEAFF. The CDR3 region has the DNA TGTGCCAGCAGTTTCCTCCAACCGGGACAGGGACAAATTTATAGCACTGAAGCTTTCTTT.

The rearrangement joins TRBV10-3 to TRBJ2-2; D might be TRBD1 (6 bases). The CDR3 covers 15 residues. V lost 2 bases, J lost 7 bases, and 14 bases lay in between. Germline V gives CDR1 ENHRY, CDR2 SYGVKD. CDR3 residues: CAISEGTKRIGELFF. The CDR3 DNA is TGTGCCATCAGTGAGGGGACAAAACGAATCGGGGAGCTGTTTTTT.

This clonotype showed up just once. V gene TRBV5-1 combines with J gene TRBJ2-6; the D is unclear. The length of the CDR3 is 19 residues. V shed 0 bases and J shed 0 bases, with 16 bases lying between them. Germline-derived CDR1 and CDR2 are SGHRS and YFSETQ. The CDR3 DNA sequence: TGCGCCAGCAGCTTGGATCATGTGGCTGTTTACTCTGGGGCCAACGTCCTGACTTTC. Translating gives CASSLDHVAVYSGANVLTF.

The chain recombines TRBV5-1 with TRBJ2-5, with 8 bases identical to TRBD2. Judging by the DNA end, TRBJ2-1 fits better; the J call may be wrong. From germline, CDR1 is SGHRS and CDR2 YFSETQ. The CDR3 sequence is 18 residues long. DNA for the CDR3: TGCGCCAGCAGCTTGTGGGGGTCCGGGACTAGTAGTAGCAATGAGCAGTTCTTC. Its translation is CASSLWGSGTSSSNEQFF.

V usage is TRBV9 and J usage is TRBJ1-2; 7 nucleotides line up with TRBD1. The CDR3 extends over 14 amino acids. V dropped 3 bases and J dropped 10; count of bases not matched to a gene: 12. Germline V gene data show CDR1 as SGDLS and CDR2 as YYNGEE. The chain's CDR3 is CASSALLGQTPYTF. For the CDR3, the DNA is TGTGCCAGCAGCGCCCTCCTGGGACAGACCCCCTACACCTTC. Looking up the rest from reference TRBV9 and TRBJ1-2 gives the full variable domain: DSGVTQTPKHLITATGQRVTLRCSPRSGDLSVYWYQQSLDQGLQFLIQYYNGEERAKGNILERFSAQQFPDLHSELNLSSLELGDSALYFCASSALLGQTPYTFGSGTRLTVV.

This clonotype was counted only a few times. V and J are TRBV6-1 and TRBJ2-4; 7 bases map to TRBD1. There are 14 residues in the CDR3. The germline V gene has CDR1 MNHNS and CDR2 SASEGT. V lost 2 bases and J lost 5; bases outside the gene matches: 3. CDR3 residues: CASSERGLENIQYF. CDR3 bases: TGTGCCAGCAGTGAAAGGGGGCTAGAAAACATTCAGTACTTC.

This clonotype was detected only a few times. The chain employs TRBV27 and TRBJ2-5; D gene ambiguous. V lost 4 bases to trimming and J lost 7 bases, with 16 bases between them. The length of the CDR3 is 14 residues. The germline V gene encodes CDR1 MNHEY and CDR2 SMNVEV (reference sequence). The CDR3 DNA sequence: TGTGCCAGCAGTTGGGCTACAACTTTGGGGACCCAGTACTTC. Its translation: CASSWATTLGTQYF.

This chain connects TRBV3-1 to TRBJ2-4; possible D gene TRBD1, 5 bases. CDR1 is LGHDT, CDR2 YNNKEL, per germline (reference sequence). Trimming took off 1 base at V and 6 bases at J, with 10 bases between the two ends. The CDR3 consists of 14 residues. CDR3 protein: CASSQARATNIQYF. For the CDR3, the DNA is TGTGCCAGCAGCCAAGCCAGGGCGACAAACATTCAGTACTTC.

The rearrangement uses TRBV5-5 and TRBJ1-6; TRBD1 might be the D (5 bases). V lost 2 bases and J 8 bases, leaving 11 bases between the germline ends. Germline V gene lookup returns CDR1 SGHKS and CDR2 YYEKEE (reference sequence). This CDR3 comprises 14 residues. The CDR3 region is CASSFPGTDSPLHF. As DNA, the CDR3 is TGTGCCAGCAGCTTTCCAGGGACGGATTCACCCCTCCACTTT. Using reference TRBV5-5 and TRBJ1-6 for the parts outside the CDR3, the full variable domain is DAGVTQSPTHLIKTRGQQVTLRCSPISGHKSVSWYQQVLGQGPQFIFQYYEKEERGRGNFPDRFSARQFPNYSSELNVNALLLGDSALYLCASSFPGTDSPLHFGNGTRLTVT.

A few counts support this clonotype. V usage is TRBV9 and J usage is TRBJ2-7; unclear D gene. The CDR3 has 11 amino acids. V was shortened by 2 bases and J by 2 bases, with 2 bases between the two germline ends. Per germline, CDR1 SGDLS and CDR2 YYNGEE. The chain's CDR3 is CASSVPYEQYF. Here the CDR3 DNA reads TGTGCCAGCAGCGTGCCCTACGAGCAGTACTTC. Filled out from reference TRBV9 and TRBJ2-7, the complete variable domain reads DSGVTQTPKHLITATGQRVTLRCSPRSGDLSVYWYQQSLDQGLQFLIQYYNGEERAKGNILERFSAQQFPDLHSELNLSSLELGDSALYFCASSVPYEQYFGPGTRLTVT.

Notes on this clonotype: One end of the junction is discordant with germline, which a read error may explain. This chain connects TRBV7-8 to TRBJ1-1; D may be TRBD1 (5 bases). Germline values: CDR1 SGHVS, CDR2 FQNEAQ. The CDR3 is made up of 14 amino acids. CDR3 amino acids: CASRPTELNTEAFF. The CDR3, as DNA: TGTGCCAGCAGACCGACAGAGTTGAACACCGAAGCTTTCTTT. Combining the CDR3 with reference TRBV7-8 and TRBJ1-1 gives the whole variable domain GAGVSQSPRYKVAKRGQDVALRCDPISGHVSLFWYQQALGQGPEFLTYFQNEAQLDKSGLPSDRFFAERPEGSVSTLKIQRTQQEDSAVYLCASRPTELNTEAFFGQGTRLTVV.

This clonotype turned up a few times. The junction differs from germline at one of its ends, possibly a read error. This chain links TRBV7-2 with TRBJ1-2, with no clear D. The CDR3 sequence is 12 residues long. In germline, CDR1 is SGHTA, CDR2 FQGNSA. The CDR3 bases are TGTGCCAACAGCTTAGAATTCGGGGGCTACACCTTC. Translated, it gives CANSLEFGGYTF.

The J gene is TRBJ1-5, the V gene TRBV20-1; D may be TRBD1 (6 bases). Trimming removed 7 bases from V and 4 bases from J, with 14 bases in between. Looked up from germline, CDR1 is DFQATT and CDR2 is SNEGSKA (reference sequence). CDR3 length: 13 residues. CDR3 coding DNA: TGCAGTGGGGGTCAGGGGCTTAATCAGCCCCAGCATTTT. This sequence encodes CSGGQGLNQPQHF.

This clonotype was seen a handful of times. The chain employs TRBV29-1 and TRBJ1-4, with D possibly being TRBD1 (6 bases). The CDR3 totals 15 residues. Germline CDR1 SQVTM, CDR2 ANQGSEA. Trimming took off 3 bases at V and 8 bases at J, with 19 bases between the two ends. The CDR3 here is CSVELGLQGIEKLFF. CDR3 DNA: TGCAGCGTTGAGCTTGGCCTACAGGGTATCGAAAAACTGTTTTTT.